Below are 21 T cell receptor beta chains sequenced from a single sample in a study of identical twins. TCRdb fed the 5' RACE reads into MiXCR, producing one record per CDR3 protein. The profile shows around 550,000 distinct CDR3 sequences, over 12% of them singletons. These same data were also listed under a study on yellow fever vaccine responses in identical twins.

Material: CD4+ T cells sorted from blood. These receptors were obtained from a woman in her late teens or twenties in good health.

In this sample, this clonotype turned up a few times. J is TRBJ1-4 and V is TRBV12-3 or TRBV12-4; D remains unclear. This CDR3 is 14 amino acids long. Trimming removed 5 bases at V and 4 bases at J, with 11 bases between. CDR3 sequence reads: CASSLDGRNEKLFF. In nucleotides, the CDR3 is TGTGCCAGCAGTCTGGACGGCCGTAATGAAAAACTGTTTTTT.

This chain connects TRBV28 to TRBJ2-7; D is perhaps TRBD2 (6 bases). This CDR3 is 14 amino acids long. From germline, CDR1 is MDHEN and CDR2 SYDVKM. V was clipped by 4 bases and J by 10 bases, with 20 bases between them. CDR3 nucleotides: TGTGCCAGCAGTTCGCCAGCGGGCACCGCGGGTCAGTACGTC. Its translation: CASSSPAGTAGQYV.

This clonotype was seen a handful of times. DNA of the CDR3: TGTGCCAGCAGTTATGGTGCATCCGGGGAGCTGTTTTTT. Protein sequence: CASSYGASGELFF. The chain has TRBV6-5 and TRBJ2-2; no definite D call. Germline CDR1 MNHEY, CDR2 SVGAGI. CDR3 length equals 13 residues. V dropped 3 bases and J dropped 6 bases, with 8 bases sitting between them.

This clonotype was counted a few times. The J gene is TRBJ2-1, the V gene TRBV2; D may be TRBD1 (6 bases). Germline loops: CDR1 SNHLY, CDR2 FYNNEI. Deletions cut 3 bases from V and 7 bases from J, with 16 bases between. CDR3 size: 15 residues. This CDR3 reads CASSDQEGRGNEQFF. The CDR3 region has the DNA TGTGCCAGCAGTGACCAAGAGGGAAGGGGGAATGAGCAGTTCTTC.

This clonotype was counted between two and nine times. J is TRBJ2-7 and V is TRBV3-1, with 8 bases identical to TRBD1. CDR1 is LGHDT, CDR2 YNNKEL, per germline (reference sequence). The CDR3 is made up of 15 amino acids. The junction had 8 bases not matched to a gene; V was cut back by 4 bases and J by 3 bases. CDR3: CASSPQGGLLYEQYF. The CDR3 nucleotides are TGTGCCAGCAGCCCACAGGGGGGACTTCTCTACGAGCAGTACTTC.

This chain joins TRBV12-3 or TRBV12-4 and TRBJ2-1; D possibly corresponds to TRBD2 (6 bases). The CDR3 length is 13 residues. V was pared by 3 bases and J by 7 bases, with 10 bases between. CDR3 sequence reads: CASSLRTMNEQFF. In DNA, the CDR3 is TGTGCCAGCAGTTTGAGGACTATGAATGAGCAGTTCTTC.

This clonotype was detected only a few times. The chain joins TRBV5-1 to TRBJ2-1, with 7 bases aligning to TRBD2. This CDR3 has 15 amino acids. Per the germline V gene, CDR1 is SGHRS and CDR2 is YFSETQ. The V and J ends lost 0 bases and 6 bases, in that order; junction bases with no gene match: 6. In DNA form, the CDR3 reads TGCGCCAGCAGCTTGGCCCCTTCTAGCGGCAATGAGCAGTTCTTC. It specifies CASSLAPSSGNEQFF.

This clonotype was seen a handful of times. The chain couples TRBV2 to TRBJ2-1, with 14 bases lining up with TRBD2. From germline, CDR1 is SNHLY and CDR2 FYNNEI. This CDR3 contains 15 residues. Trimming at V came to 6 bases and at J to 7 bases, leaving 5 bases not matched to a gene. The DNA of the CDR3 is TGTGCCAGCAGACCAGGGACTAGCGGGAGAAATGAGCAGTTCTTC. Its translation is CASRPGTSGRNEQFF.

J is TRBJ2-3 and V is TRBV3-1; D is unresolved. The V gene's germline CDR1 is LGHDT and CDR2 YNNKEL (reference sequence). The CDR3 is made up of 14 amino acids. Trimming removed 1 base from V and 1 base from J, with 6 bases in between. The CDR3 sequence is CASSQAPRTDTQYF. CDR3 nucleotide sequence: TGTGCCAGCAGCCAAGCTCCTCGCACAGATACGCAGTATTTT.

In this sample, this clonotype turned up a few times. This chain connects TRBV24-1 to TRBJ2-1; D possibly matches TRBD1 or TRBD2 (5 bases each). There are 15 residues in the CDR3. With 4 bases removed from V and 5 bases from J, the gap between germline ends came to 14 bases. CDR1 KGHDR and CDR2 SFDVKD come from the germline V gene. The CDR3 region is CATSERGSLDNEQFF. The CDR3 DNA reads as TGTGCCACCAGTGAGAGGGGATCTTTAGACAATGAGCAGTTCTTC.

CDR3 loop: CASSLGRFNEQFF. CDR3 coding DNA: TGTGCCAGCAGTTTAGGACGGTTCAATGAGCAGTTCTTC. The chain carries TRBV2 and TRBJ2-1; D remains ambiguous. Trimming cost V 5 bases and J 6 bases, with 11 bases left between them. The CDR3 totals 13 residues. Germline lookup yields CDR1 SNHLY and CDR2 FYNNEI. Supplemented by reference TRBV2 and TRBJ2-1, the full variable domain reads EPEVTQTPSHQVTQMGQEVILRCVPISNHLYFYWYRQILGQKVEFLVSFYNNEISEKSEIFDDQFSVERPDGSNFTLKIRSTKLEDSAMYFCASSLGRFNEQFFGPGTRLTVL.

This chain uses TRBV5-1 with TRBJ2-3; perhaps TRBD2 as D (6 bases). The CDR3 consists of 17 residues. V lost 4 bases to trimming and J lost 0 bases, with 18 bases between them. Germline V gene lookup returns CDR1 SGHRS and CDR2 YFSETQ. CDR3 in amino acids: CASSPGLTLTSTDTQYF. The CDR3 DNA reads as TGCGCCAGCAGCCCAGGACTAACCCTAACTAGCACAGATACGCAGTATTTT.

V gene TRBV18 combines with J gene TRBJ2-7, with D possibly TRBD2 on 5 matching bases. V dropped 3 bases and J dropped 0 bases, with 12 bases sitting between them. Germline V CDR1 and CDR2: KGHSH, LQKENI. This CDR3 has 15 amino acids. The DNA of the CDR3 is TGTGCCAGCTCACCGGTAGCGCCTAGCTCCTACGAGCAGTACTTC. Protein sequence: CASSPVAPSSYEQYF.

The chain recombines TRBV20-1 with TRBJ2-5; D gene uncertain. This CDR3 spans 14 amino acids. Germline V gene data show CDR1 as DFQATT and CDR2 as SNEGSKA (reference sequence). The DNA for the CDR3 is TGCAGGGTACCCATTCCGCCGGGTCGAGAGACCCAGTACTTC. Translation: CRVPIPPGRETQYF.

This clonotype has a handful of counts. CDR3 sequence reads: CATSRTGTSGPYNEQFF. The CDR3 DNA reads as TGTGCCACCAGCAGGACCGGGACTAGCGGGCCGTACAATGAGCAGTTCTTC. The chain links TRBV15 to TRBJ2-1; 12 bases agree with TRBD2. CDR1 and CDR2 (germline): LNHNV, YYDKDF (reference sequence). The CDR3 extends over 17 amino acids. Losses at the gene ends were 3 bases for V and 4 bases for J; bases not matched to a gene: 7.

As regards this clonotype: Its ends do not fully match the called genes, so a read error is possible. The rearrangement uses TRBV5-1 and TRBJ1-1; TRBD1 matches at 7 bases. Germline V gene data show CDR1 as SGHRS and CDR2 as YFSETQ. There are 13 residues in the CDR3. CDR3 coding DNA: TGCGACAGCCGAGGACAGGAGAACACTGAAGCTTTCTTT. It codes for CDSRGQENTEAFF.

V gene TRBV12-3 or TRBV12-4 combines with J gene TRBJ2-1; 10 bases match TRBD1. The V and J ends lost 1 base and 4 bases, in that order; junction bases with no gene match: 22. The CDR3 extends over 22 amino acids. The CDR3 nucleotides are TGTGCCAGCAGTTTAGATTCGGGTTCGGGACAGGGGTTTGGGAGCCTTTACAATGAGCAGTTCTTC. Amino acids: CASSLDSGSGQGFGSLYNEQFF.

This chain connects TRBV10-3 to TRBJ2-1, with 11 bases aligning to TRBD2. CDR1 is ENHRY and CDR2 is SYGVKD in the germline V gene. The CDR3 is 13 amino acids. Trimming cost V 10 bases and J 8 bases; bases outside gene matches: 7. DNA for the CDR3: TGTGCCAGCTCGGGTAGCGGGAGGGATGAGCAGTTCTTC. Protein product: CASSGSGRDEQFF.

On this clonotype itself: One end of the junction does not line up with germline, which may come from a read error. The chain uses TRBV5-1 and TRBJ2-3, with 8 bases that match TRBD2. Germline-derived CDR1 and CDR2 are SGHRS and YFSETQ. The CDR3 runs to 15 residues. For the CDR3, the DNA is TGCGACAGCAGCTTGGCCGGACTAGCCACAGATACGCAGTATTTT. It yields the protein CDSSLAGLATDTQYF.

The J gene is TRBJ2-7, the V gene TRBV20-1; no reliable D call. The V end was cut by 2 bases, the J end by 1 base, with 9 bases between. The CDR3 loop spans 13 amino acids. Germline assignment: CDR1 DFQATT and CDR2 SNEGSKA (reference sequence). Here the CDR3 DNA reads TGCAGTGCTAGATGGGGTAGATCCTACGAGCAGTACTTC. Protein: CSARWGRSYEQYF.

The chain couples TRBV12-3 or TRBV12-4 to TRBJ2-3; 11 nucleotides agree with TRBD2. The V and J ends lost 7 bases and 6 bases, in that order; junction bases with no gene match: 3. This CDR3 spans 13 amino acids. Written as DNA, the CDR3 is TGTGCCAGCAAACTAGCGGGAGTGGATACGCAGTATTTT. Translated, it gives CASKLAGVDTQYF.